The 32 T cell receptor beta chains listed next were all sequenced from one sample in a study of cytomegalovirus exposure and HLA in healthy donors. Both 60 Vbeta primers and 13 Jbeta primers went into the PCR. The protocol was immunoSEQ multiplex PCR, while the TCRdb copy is restricted to in-frame clones and leaves out a portion. Of some 210,000 clones listed, 70% to 80% are singletons. Sequenced material: PBMCs. These receptors originate from a woman aged 25 to 45 in good health and CMV-seropositive.

The chain couples TRBV9 to TRBJ2-2; TRBD1 matches at 8 bases. Germline loops: CDR1 SGDLS, CDR2 YYNGEE. CDR3 length equals 15 residues. V shed 1 base, J shed 5 bases, and the junction held 4 bases outside the gene matches. The CDR3 DNA is TGTGCCAGCAGCGTAACAGGGGGGCCTACCGGGGAGCTGTTTTTT. Translation gives CASSVTGGPTGELFF.

The V gene is TRBV7-2, the J gene TRBJ1-3, with D hard to call. Trimming took off 8 bases at V and 4 bases at J, with 15 bases between the two ends. The CDR3 has 14 residues. Germline-derived CDR1 and CDR2 are SGHTA and FQGNSA. This chain's CDR3 is CASSQTLGGNTIYF. The DNA for the CDR3 is TGTGCCAGCTCCCAAACCCTCGGGGGAAACACCATATATTTT.

This chain connects TRBV28 to TRBJ1-1; tentative D call: TRBD1 (5 bases). The ends were cut back, 7 bases at V and 8 bases at J, with 20 bases in the middle. Germline assignment: CDR1 MDHEN and CDR2 SYDVKM. The CDR3 loop spans 14 amino acids. The CDR3 protein is CASTSLGGSWEAFF. The DNA of the CDR3 is TGTGCCAGCACCTCCCTGGGGGGGTCATGGGAAGCTTTCTTT.

The gene calls are TRBV30 and TRBJ1-6; TRBD1 matches 9 bases. V lost 4 bases and J lost 7; bases outside the gene matches: 8. Germline CDR1 GTSNPN, CDR2 SVGIG (reference sequence). This CDR3 has 15 amino acids. The CDR3 nucleotides read TGTGCCTGGAAGGGACAGGGTAATGTAAATTCACCCCTCCACTTT. It codes for CAWKGQGNVNSPLHF.

As to this clone: Other DNA sequences in the sample encode the same CDR3. The J gene is TRBJ1-1, the V gene TRBV7-2, with 8 bases aligning to TRBD1. Germline V gene sequence: CDR1 SGHTA, CDR2 FQGNSA. The CDR3 has 14 amino acids. The junction had 2 bases not matched to a gene; V was cut back by 1 base and J by 4 bases. CDR3 region: CASSLDRGGTEAFF. In DNA form, the CDR3 reads TGTGCCAGCAGCTTAGACAGGGGGGGCACTGAAGCTTTCTTT.

This clone has just a few counts. The CDR3 DNA reads TGTGCCAGTAGAGGACAGGCTAATGAAAAACTGTTTTTT. Translating gives CASRGQANEKLFF. V gene TRBV19 combines with J gene TRBJ1-4; TRBD1 matches at 7 bases. The CDR3 length is 13 residues. In germline, CDR1 is LNHDA, CDR2 SQIVND (reference sequence). J gave up 3 bases and V 6 bases, and 1 base lay outside the gene matches.

V and J are TRBV4-2 and TRBJ2-2; TRBD2 matches at 15 bases. With V trimmed by 4 bases and J by 7 bases, 7 bases remained unmatched. Germline V CDR1 and CDR2: LGHNA, YNFKEQ. There are 17 residues in the CDR3. CDR3 loop: CASSLGLAGGPVGELFF. DNA of the CDR3: TGTGCCAGCAGCCTCGGACTAGCGGGGGGGCCGGTCGGGGAGCTGTTTTTT.

This chain uses TRBV18 with TRBJ2-3; 8 nucleotides align to TRBD2. Unmatched junction bases numbered 3, after V lost 5 bases and J lost 2 bases. Germline CDR1 reads KGHSH; CDR2 reads LQKENI. The CDR3 is 14 amino acids. Here the CDR3 reads CASSFSGDTDTQYF. For the CDR3, the DNA is TGTGCCAGCTCATTTAGCGGGGACACAGATACGCAGTATTTT.

This clone was detected only a few times. This chain joins TRBV7-2 and TRBJ2-3; 9 bases are shared with TRBD2. V was pared by 1 base and J by 2 bases, with 7 bases of the junction left unmatched. Germline V gene data show CDR1 as SGHTA and CDR2 as FQGNSA. The length of the CDR3 is 17 residues. The CDR3 reads CASSLGGLAGITDTQYF. In nucleotides, the CDR3 is TGTGCCAGCAGCTTAGGTGGGCTAGCGGGGATCACAGATACGCAGTATTTT.

The chain carries TRBV2 and TRBJ1-2, with D perhaps TRBD1 (6 bases). Germline-derived CDR1 and CDR2 are SNHLY and FYNNEI. Trimming removed 7 bases from V and 2 bases from J, with 11 bases in between. The CDR3 is made up of 13 amino acids. The CDR3 is CASKGQGNYGYTF. The CDR3 DNA is TGTGCCAGCAAGGGACAAGGAAACTATGGCTACACCTTC. The full variable domain, in which reference TRBV2 and TRBJ1-2 provide the parts outside the CDR3, is EPEVTQTPSHQVTQMGQEVILRCVPISNHLYFYWYRQILGQKVEFLVSFYNNEISEKSEIFDDQFSVERPDGSNFTLKIRSTKLEDSAMYFCASKGQGNYGYTFGSGTRLTVV.

The rearrangement joins TRBV4-2 to TRBJ1-5; TRBD1 matches 7 bases. V lost 4 bases, J lost 11 bases, and 8 bases stayed unmatched. This CDR3 has 13 amino acids. Germline V gene data show CDR1 as LGHNA and CDR2 as YNFKEQ. CDR3: CASSPRDREAQHF. DNA for the CDR3: TGTGCCAGCAGCCCTCGCGACAGGGAGGCCCAGCATTTT.

J is TRBJ2-5 and V is TRBV30, with a tentative D call TRBD1 (6 bases). The DNA end is a closer match to TRBJ2-7, so the J assignment may be wrong. CDR3 size: 13 residues. Germline CDR1 is GTSNPN and CDR2 is SVGIG (reference sequence). The CDR3 protein is CAWSRTDNYEQYF. The CDR3 bases are TGTGCCTGGAGTCGGACAGATAACTACGAGCAGTACTTC.

V and J are TRBV5-1 and TRBJ2-2; 7 bases are shared with TRBD1. CDR1 is SGHRS and CDR2 is YFSETQ in the germline V gene. V trimming: 3 bases; J trimming: 3 bases; junction bases outside the gene matches: 5. CDR3 length: 15 residues. CDR3 sequence (DNA): TGCGCCAGCAGCTACTCCGGACAGGACACCGGGGAGCTGTTTTTT. Residues: CASSYSGQDTGELFF. The variable domain in full, completed from reference TRBV5-1 and TRBJ2-2, reads KAGVTQTPRYLIKTRGQQVTLSCSPISGHRSVSWYQQTPGQGLQFLFEYFSETQRNKGNFPGRFSGRQFSNSRSEMNVSTLELGDSALYLCASSYSGQDTGELFFGEGSRLTVL.

Worth noting for this clone: The junction departs from the called germline gene at one end, perhaps through a read error. The chain joins TRBV5-1 to TRBJ1-3; TRBD1 might be the D (5 bases). Per the germline V gene, CDR1 is SGHRS and CDR2 is YFSETQ. The CDR3 is 14 residues long. CDR3 protein: CASSSGGSANTIYF. DNA of the CDR3: TGCGCCAGCAGCTCGGGGGGGTCTGCAAACACCATATATTTT.

The V gene is TRBV18, the J gene TRBJ2-5; D unclear. The V and J ends lost 8 bases and 5 bases respectively, with 12 bases between them. The V gene's germline CDR1 is KGHSH and CDR2 LQKENI. The CDR3 covers 12 residues. CDR3 sequence reads: CASTPGQETQYF. CDR3 coding DNA: TGTGCCAGCACTCCGGGTCAGGAGACCCAGTACTTC.

V is TRBV9 and J is TRBJ2-7; 7 nucleotides agree with TRBD2. The ends lost 0 bases at V and 0 bases at J; junction bases unmatched: 15. The CDR3 contains 19 residues. Germline lookup yields CDR1 SGDLS and CDR2 YYNGEE. This CDR3 reads CASSVVRPPGSGISYEQYF. The CDR3, as DNA: TGTGCCAGCAGCGTAGTTCGCCCACCTGGAAGCGGGATCTCCTACGAGCAGTACTTC.

The chain couples TRBV6-1 to TRBJ2-2; 8 bases align to TRBD1. CDR1 and CDR2 (germline): MNHNS, SASEGT. The V segment lost 8 bases and the J segment 3 bases; nucleotides outside the gene matches: 5. This CDR3 contains 14 residues. The CDR3 DNA is TGTGCCAGCCGGACAGGGCAGGACACCGGGGAGCTGTTTTTT. Translation gives CASRTGQDTGELFF.

The chain employs TRBV30 and TRBJ1-5; a possible D gene is TRBD1 (6 bases). Germline V gene sequence: CDR1 GTSNPN, CDR2 SVGIG (reference sequence). The V and J ends lost 0 bases and 4 bases respectively, with 10 bases between them. The CDR3 is 14 amino acids. This CDR3 is CAWSVQGGNQPQHF. The CDR3 coding sequence is TGTGCCTGGAGTGTACAAGGGGGTAATCAGCCCCAGCATTTT.

The rearrangement joins TRBV28 to TRBJ1-1; weak D call: TRBD1 (6 bases). V was cut by 8 bases and J by 6 bases, with 10 bases left in between. CDR1 is MDHEN, CDR2 SYDVKM, per germline. The CDR3 covers 11 residues. CDR3 sequence reads: CASQGRAEAFF. CDR3 nucleotides: TGTGCCAGCCAGGGGAGGGCTGAAGCTTTCTTT. The variable domain in full, completed from reference TRBV28 and TRBJ1-1, reads DVKVTQSSRYLVKRTGEKVFLECVQDMDHENMFWYRQDPGLGLRLIYFSYDVKMKEKGDIPEGYSVSREKKERFSLILESASTNQTSMYLCASQGRAEAFFGQGTRLTVV.

This clone was seen just once. This sequence joins TRBV28 and TRBJ2-7; 9 positions agree with TRBD1. J was trimmed by 7 bases and V by 4 bases; bases with no gene match: 14. CDR1 and CDR2 from the germline V gene are MDHEN and SYDVKM. This CDR3 has 16 residues. DNA for the CDR3: TGTGCCAGCAGTTACAGAGCCGGGACAGGGCCTCGAGAGCAGTACTTC. Encoded protein: CASSYRAGTGPREQYF.

The chain uses TRBV29-1 and TRBJ1-1; a weak D match, TRBD1 (5 bases). V lost 6 bases, J lost 1 base, and 12 bases lay in between. Germline V CDR1 and CDR2: SQVTM, ANQGSEA. There are 13 residues in the CDR3. CDR3 coding DNA: TGCAGCGTCGACTCAGGGCCGAACACTGAAGCTTTCTTT. Protein sequence: CSVDSGPNTEAFF.

This chain uses TRBV10-1 with TRBJ2-1; the D gene is possibly TRBD2 (5 bases). V was pared by 4 bases and J by 4 bases, with 17 bases between. The CDR3 extends over 16 amino acids. In germline, CDR1 is WNHNN, CDR2 SYGVQD (reference sequence). The CDR3 protein is CASSGRSSEGYNEQFF. Here the CDR3 DNA reads TGCGCCAGCAGTGGCCGTAGCTCCGAGGGTTACAATGAGCAGTTCTTC.

This sequence joins TRBV9 and TRBJ2-4; a weak D match, TRBD2 (6 bases). The V end lost 3 bases, the J end lost 8 bases, and 18 bases lay between the germline ends. CDR1 and CDR2 (germline): SGDLS, YYNGEE. CDR3 length: 15 residues. The CDR3 region has the DNA TGTGCCAGCAGCGGGGGATTGGAGGGGAGGCACATTCAGTACTTC. It codes for CASSGGLEGRHIQYF.

The chain links TRBV27 to TRBJ2-7; 11 nucleotides align to TRBD2. Germline V gene lookup returns CDR1 MNHEY and CDR2 SMNVEV (reference sequence). The CDR3 loop spans 16 amino acids. The trim removed 0 bases at V and 5 bases at J, leaving 6 bases unmatched. In DNA, the CDR3 is TGTGCCAGCAGTTTATCGGGGACTAGCGGCCGACACGAGCAGTACTTC. Translating it yields CASSLSGTSGRHEQYF.

This clone was observed a handful of times. The chain recombines TRBV4-3 with TRBJ1-1; a possible D gene is TRBD1 (5 bases). Germline lookup yields CDR1 LGHNA and CDR2 YSLEER. The CDR3 spans 17 residues. V shed 0 bases and J shed 1 base, with 15 bases lying between them. As DNA, the CDR3 is TGCGCCAGCAGCCAAGATGTAAACGGACACACGAACACTGAAGCTTTCTTT. This encodes CASSQDVNGHTNTEAFF.

The gene calls are TRBV27 and TRBJ1-1, with TRBD1 as a possible D gene (5 bases). Germline V gives CDR1 MNHEY, CDR2 SMNVEV (reference sequence). V lost 3 bases and J 4 bases, leaving 12 bases between the germline ends. CDR3 length: 14 amino acids. The CDR3 reads CASSFGGPSTEAFF. The CDR3 DNA is TGTGCCAGCAGTTTCGGGGGACCCAGCACTGAAGCTTTCTTT.

DNA of the CDR3: TGCGCCAGCAGCTTGGCTGGGCCCTCTGGTACGCAGTATTTT. As protein: CASSLAGPSGTQYF. The chain combines TRBV5-1 with TRBJ2-3, with unresolved D. Germline loops: CDR1 SGHRS, CDR2 YFSETQ. This CDR3 region has 14 residues. Deletions cut 0 bases from V and 8 bases from J, with 13 bases between.

A word on this clone: This sample includes further DNA sequences coding for the same CDR3. This chain joins TRBV6-6 and TRBJ1-1; 7 positions agree with TRBD1. The CDR3 is 13 amino acids. Per the germline V gene, CDR1 is MNHNY and CDR2 is SVGAGI (reference sequence). V was pared by 6 bases and J by 1 base, with 2 bases of the junction left unmatched. CDR3 sequence reads: CASSRQGNTEAFF. DNA for the CDR3: TGTGCCAGCAGCCGACAGGGGAACACTGAAGCTTTCTTT.

V usage is TRBV19 and J usage is TRBJ1-2, with D tentatively TRBD1 (6 bases). This CDR3 spans 16 amino acids. Trimming cost V 5 bases and J 0 bases, with 16 bases left between them. Germline V gene sequence: CDR1 LNHDA, CDR2 SQIVND (reference sequence). CDR3: CASSPSDRTANYGYTF. Here the CDR3 DNA reads TGTGCCAGTAGTCCGAGCGACAGGACAGCTAACTATGGCTACACCTTC. Together with reference TRBV19 and TRBJ1-2, the CDR3 gives the full variable domain: DGGITQSPKYLFRKEGQNVTLSCEQNLNHDAMYWYRQDPGQGLRLIYYSQIVNDFQKGDIAEGYSVSREKKESFPLTVTSAQKNPTAFYLCASSPSDRTANYGYTFGSGTRLTVV.

The chain uses TRBV7-2 and TRBJ2-7; D is unclear. This CDR3 region has 14 residues. V lost 1 base and J lost 1, with 8 bases in between. Germline CDR1 and CDR2: SGHTA and FQGNSA. DNA for the CDR3: TGTGCCAGCAGCTTAGTGGCTGGTTCCTACGAGCAGTACTTC. It encodes CASSLVAGSYEQYF. Using reference TRBV7-2 and TRBJ2-7 for the parts outside the CDR3, the full variable domain is GAGVSQSPSNKVTEKGKDVELRCDPISGHTALYWYRQSLGQGLEFLIYFQGNSAPDKSGLPSDRFSAERTGGSVSTLTIQRTQQEDSAVYLCASSLVAGSYEQYFGPGTRLTVT.

Only one count was recorded for this clone. V and J are TRBV7-2 and TRBJ1-1; tentatively, D is TRBD1 (5 bases). Germline V gene data show CDR1 as SGHTA and CDR2 as FQGNSA. The germline V and J ends were trimmed by 5 bases and 1 base, with 11 bases remaining between them. The CDR3 loop spans 14 amino acids. The CDR3 DNA is TGTGCCAGCAGCCTCGCAACAGGGAACACTGAAGCTTTCTTT. Translated, it gives CASSLATGNTEAFF. The full variable domain, in which reference TRBV7-2 and TRBJ1-1 provide the parts outside the CDR3, is GAGVSQSPSNKVTEKGKDVELRCDPISGHTALYWYRQSLGQGLEFLIYFQGNSAPDKSGLPSDRFSAERTGGSVSTLTIQRTQQEDSAVYLCASSLATGNTEAFFGQGTRLTVV.

J is TRBJ2-7 and V is TRBV2; D is perhaps TRBD2 (5 bases). The germline V gene has CDR1 SNHLY and CDR2 FYNNEI. The CDR3 covers 13 residues. With 5 bases removed from V and 0 bases from J, the gap between germline ends came to 8 bases. The CDR3 bases are TGTGCCAGCAGTCTCGACTACTCCTACGAGCAGTACTTC. Residues: CASSLDYSYEQYF.